What follows describes a single T cell receptor (beta chain). Profiled with immunoSEQ multiplex PCR; TCRdb holds only in-frame clones, not every one. The sample includes nearly 80,000 clones, around 92% seen only once; the top ten take about 0.41%. These data are taken from a study of technical replicates of blood from a handful of donors. V dropped 2 bases and J dropped 4; count of bases not matched to a gene: 3. The CDR3 runs 14 residues. Per the germline V gene, CDR1 is SGHTA and CDR2 is FQGTGA. This clonotype was sampled from a human donor in good health. The genes are TRBV7-3 and TRBJ2-7, with 9 bases matching TRBD2. Input material: T cells isolated from PBMCs. CDR3 sequence: CASSLAGGLYEQYF. CDR3 DNA: TGTGCCAGCAGCTTAGCGGGAGGGCTTTACGAGCAGTACTTC.